Below are 14 T cell receptor beta chains sequenced from a single sample in a study of early T cells in non-severe SARS-CoV-2 infection. TCRdb independently ran MiXCR on the 5' RACE reads; one entry per CDR3 protein. This sample has about 76,000 distinct CDR3 sequences, with approximately 11% found just once. Sequencing was carried out using whole blood. Receptor source: an adult who was a healthcare worker with PCR-confirmed SARS-CoV-2 infection or an uninfected control (not recorded which).

This clonotype was seen many times. V usage is TRBV5-4 and J usage is TRBJ2-6; 7 nucleotides agree with TRBD1. With 7 bases clipped from V and 1 base from J, the junction kept 8 bases outside the gene matches. The CDR3 totals 16 residues. Germline CDR1 is SGHNT and CDR2 is YYREEE (reference sequence). This CDR3 is CASSRDSASGANVLTF. CDR3 coding DNA: TGTGCCAGCTCCCGGGACAGTGCGTCTGGGGCCAACGTCCTGACTTTC. Full variable domain (rest looked up from reference TRBV5-4 and TRBJ2-6): ETGVTQSPTHLIKTRGQQVTLRCSSQSGHNTVSWYQQALGQGPQFIFQYYREEENGRGNFPPRFSGLQFPNYSSELNVNALELDDSALYLCASSRDSASGANVLTFGAGSRLTVL.

This clonotype was recorded at least ten times. For the CDR3, the DNA is TGTGCCAGCAGCTTCTCGACAAGCACAGATACGCAGTATTTT. Encoded protein: CASSFSTSTDTQYF. The gene calls are TRBV7-9 and TRBJ2-3; D ambiguous. The CDR3 is made up of 14 amino acids. Trimming took 3 bases from V and 0 from J, leaving 7 bases between them. CDR1 SEHNR and CDR2 FQNEAQ come from the germline V gene (reference sequence).

This clonotype has more than one count but fewer than ten. CDR3 nucleotide sequence: TGTGCCATCAGTGATACCGGCAACCCGCAGTACTTC. Amino acids: CAISDTGNPQYF. The chain has TRBV10-3 and TRBJ2-7; no firm D call. With 3 bases removed from V and 9 bases from J, the gap between germline ends came to 12 bases. The CDR3 covers 12 residues. CDR1 is ENHRY and CDR2 is SYGVKD in the germline V gene.

A few counts support this clonotype. The genes are TRBV27 and TRBJ2-4; D may be TRBD2 (5 bases). Trimming took off 5 bases at V and 0 bases at J, with 11 bases between the two ends. Germline CDR1 and CDR2: MNHEY and SMNVEV (reference sequence). The CDR3 is 15 residues long. CDR3 bases: TGTGCCAGCAGTGCCACCGGGGTAGCCAAAAACATTCAGTACTTC. It yields the protein CASSATGVAKNIQYF.

This clonotype has just a few counts. The rearrangement links TRBV9 to TRBJ1-6; tentatively, D is TRBD1 (5 bases). CDR1 and CDR2 (germline): SGDLS, YYNGEE. This CDR3 comprises 17 residues. Trimming took off 3 bases at V and 3 bases at J, with 16 bases between the two ends. Here the CDR3 reads CASSALPETDYNSPLHF. In nucleotides, the CDR3 is TGTGCCAGCAGCGCCCTTCCGGAGACAGACTATAATTCACCCCTCCACTTT. Combining the CDR3 with reference TRBV9 and TRBJ1-6 gives the whole variable domain DSGVTQTPKHLITATGQRVTLRCSPRSGDLSVYWYQQSLDQGLQFLIQYYNGEERAKGNILERFSAQQFPDLHSELNLSSLELGDSALYFCASSALPETDYNSPLHFGNGTRLTVT.

The chain is built from TRBV13 and TRBJ1-2; TRBD1 matches 7 bases. Germline CDR1 and CDR2: PRHDT and FYEKMQ (reference sequence). The V and J ends lost 4 bases and 4 bases, in that order; junction bases with no gene match: 21. CDR3 length: 19 residues. The CDR3 protein is CASSYFRLGPGQIGYGYTF. CDR3 sequence (DNA): TGTGCCAGCAGCTACTTCCGCCTCGGGCCGGGACAGATCGGCTATGGCTACACCTTC.

This clonotype was observed a handful of times. J is TRBJ1-5 and V is TRBV5-1; 7 bases match TRBD1. V was clipped by 1 base and J by 0 bases; unmatched bases: 1. Germline lookup yields CDR1 SGHRS and CDR2 YFSETQ. There are 15 residues in the CDR3. The CDR3 DNA is TGCGCCAGCAGCTTGTGGACAGGTAGCAATCAGCCCCAGCATTTT. It specifies CASSLWTGSNQPQHF.

This clonotype was observed many times. The V gene is TRBV6-6, the J gene TRBJ2-3; D not resolved. The CDR3 has 16 residues. The V gene lost 2 bases and the J gene lost 3 bases, with 15 bases spanning the gap. Looked up from germline, CDR1 is MNHNY and CDR2 is SVGAGI (reference sequence). In DNA, the CDR3 is TGTGCCAGCAGTTACACGGACCAACCTTTGACAGATACGCAGTATTTT. It yields the protein CASSYTDQPLTDTQYF.

This clonotype was detected only a few times. The chain couples TRBV7-3 to TRBJ1-6, with D maybe TRBD1 (6 bases). Per germline, CDR1 SGHTA and CDR2 FQGTGA. The CDR3 runs 16 residues. Trimming cost V 2 bases and J 6 bases, with 14 bases left between them. CDR3 protein: CASSLGIGGINSPLHF. CDR3 sequence (DNA): TGTGCCAGCAGCTTAGGGATAGGGGGGATTAATTCACCCCTCCACTTT.

The sample holds many counts of this clonotype. The chain is built from TRBV7-3 and TRBJ2-1; D gene ambiguous. The ends were cut back, 2 bases at V and 3 bases at J, with 5 bases in the middle. The CDR3 runs to 13 residues. The germline V gene has CDR1 SGHTA and CDR2 FQGTGA. The CDR3 reads CASSLGIYNEQFF. The DNA for the CDR3 is TGTGCCAGCAGCTTAGGGATCTACAATGAGCAGTTCTTC.

In this sample, this clonotype turned up a few times. This chain uses TRBV7-6 with TRBJ2-1, with 8 bases that match TRBD2. The CDR3 spans 16 residues. Germline CDR1 reads SGHVS; CDR2 reads FNYEAQ. The J segment lost 7 bases and the V segment lost 0 bases, leaving 8 bases of the junction unmatched. The CDR3 DNA sequence: TGTGCCAGCAGCTTAGCGGGGACTAGAGTTGGGAATGAGCAGTTCTTC. Amino acid sequence: CASSLAGTRVGNEQFF.

The rearrangement links TRBV20-1 to TRBJ1-1; TRBD1 might be the D (5 bases). CDR3 length: 11 residues. Trimming left V 5 bases short and J 7 bases short, with 11 bases between. From germline, CDR1 is DFQATT and CDR2 SNEGSKA (reference sequence). CDR3 DNA: TGCAGTGCTGACGACAGCTTTGAAGCTTTCTTT. This sequence encodes CSADDSFEAFF.

The genes are TRBV7-9 and TRBJ1-4; D not certain. Trimming stripped 5 bases from V and 2 bases from J, with 9 bases between. Per the germline V gene, CDR1 is SEHNR and CDR2 is FQNEAQ (reference sequence). The CDR3 is 14 amino acids. This CDR3 is CASSRAGTNEKLFF. The CDR3 nucleotides read TGTGCCAGCAGCCGCGCGGGGACTAATGAAAAACTGTTTTTT.

CDR3 DNA sequence: TGTGCCAGCAGCCCCCCTTCAGGCGATTTCTATGGCTACACCTTC. Encoded protein: CASSPPSGDFYGYTF. The chain has TRBV9 and TRBJ1-2; D remains unclear. V was clipped by 4 bases and J by 4 bases, with 17 bases between them. CDR1 and CDR2 (germline): SGDLS, YYNGEE. This CDR3 region has 15 residues.